The 31 T cell receptor beta chains given below trace back to one sample, sequenced in a study of CD4 T cells in relation to SARS-CoV-2 and coronaviruses. Generated by immunoSEQ multiplex PCR, the TCRdb table keeps only in-frame clones and is missing some. The sample includes 32,000 or so clones, approximately 80% of them seen just once. Antigen specificity for these receptors is unknown. Before the COVID-19 pandemic, during about 2010-2019, CD4+ T cells were taken from unexposed donors. After nine to ten days of culture, CD4+ T cells were isolated. The specimen was CD4+ T cells from PBMCs, cultured in vitro. All receptors derive from a human donor in good health.

This clone has only a few counts. V is TRBV5-8 and J is TRBJ1-1; 12 bases are a match to TRBD1. Germline V gene data show CDR1 as SGHTS and CDR2 as YDEGEE. The J segment lost 4 bases and the V segment lost 5 bases, leaving 9 bases of the junction unmatched. The CDR3 contains 16 residues. The DNA of the CDR3 is TGTGCCAGCAGTTCCGGGACAGGGGGCAAGGGCACTGAAGCTTTCTTT. This codes for CASSSGTGGKGTEAFF.

This clone was picked up one time. The chain recombines TRBV6-5 with TRBJ1-1, with D hard to call. The CDR3 has 16 residues. Germline CDR1 reads MNHEY; CDR2 reads SVGAGI. Trimming took 4 bases from V and 3 from J, leaving 18 bases between them. CDR3 region: CASSFSWVESYTEAFF. In nucleotides, the CDR3 is TGTGCCAGCAGTTTTAGTTGGGTCGAATCTTACACTGAAGCTTTCTTT.

This chain links TRBV11-2 with TRBJ2-2; tentatively, D is TRBD1 or TRBD2 (6 bases each). The V end lost 5 bases, the J end lost 2 bases, and 15 bases lay between the germline ends. The CDR3 is 16 residues long. Germline V gene data show CDR1 as SGHAT and CDR2 as FQNNGV. CDR3 loop: CASSPLRGPNTGELFF. The CDR3 nucleotides read TGTGCCAGCAGCCCTTTACGGGGGCCCAACACCGGGGAGCTGTTTTTT.

This chain joins TRBV18 and TRBJ1-1; TRBD1 is a possible D gene (5 bases). This CDR3 is 11 amino acids long. Trimming pared 8 bases from V and 3 bases from J, leaving 7 bases between. Germline CDR1 and CDR2: KGHSH and LQKENI. CDR3 DNA: TGTGCCAGCCAGGGATACACTGAAGCTTTCTTT. It specifies CASQGYTEAFF.

The count of this clone is one. The V call is TRBV6-6, the J call TRBJ1-2; D might be TRBD1 (5 bases). CDR3 length: 13 residues. V was shortened by 5 bases and J by 8 bases, with 15 bases between the two germline ends. CDR1 and CDR2 from the germline V gene are MNHNY and SVGAGI (reference sequence). As DNA, the CDR3 is TGTGCCAGCAGTGACACAGGCGCGGGAGGCTACACCTTC. Protein sequence: CASSDTGAGGYTF.

The chain has TRBV19 and TRBJ2-7; D not certain. The V end lost 1 base, the J end lost 6 bases, and 1 base lay between the germline ends. The CDR3 loop spans 10 amino acids. Germline CDR1 LNHDA, CDR2 SQIVND (reference sequence). The DNA of the CDR3 is TGTGCCAGTAGTATAGTCGAGCAGTACTTC. Encoded protein: CASSIVEQYF.

J is TRBJ1-1 and V is TRBV4-1, with D possibly TRBD1 on 6 matching bases. The V end was cut by 0 bases, the J end by 5 bases, with 13 bases between. CDR1 is MGHRA and CDR2 is YSYEKL in the germline V gene. This CDR3 spans 15 amino acids. CDR3 loop: CASSQDTGSWTEAFF. DNA for the CDR3: TGCGCCAGCAGCCAAGACACAGGGAGTTGGACTGAAGCTTTCTTT.

The CDR3 here is CASSRDRVSEQYF. CDR3 DNA: TGTGCCAGCAGCCGGGACAGGGTAAGCGAGCAGTACTTC. This chain joins TRBV9 and TRBJ2-7; 9 bases line up with TRBD1. The germline gives CDR1 SGDLS, CDR2 YYNGEE. The CDR3 contains 13 residues. V dropped 4 bases and J dropped 6; count of bases not matched to a gene: 5.

This clone has just one count. In DNA, the CDR3 is TGTGCCAGCAGCTTAGGTACTAGCGGGGGGTCCTACGAGCAGTACTTC. Amino acid sequence: CASSLGTSGGSYEQYF. V is TRBV7-6 and J is TRBJ2-7; TRBD2 matches 12 bases. Germline CDR1 SGHVS, CDR2 FNYEAQ. The CDR3 has 16 amino acids. Unmatched junction bases numbered 2, after V lost 1 base and J lost 1 base.

V is TRBV14 and J is TRBJ2-4; no definite D call. Germline V gene sequence: CDR1 SGHDN, CDR2 FVKESK. The CDR3 runs 13 residues. V was pared by 6 bases and J by 8 bases, with 14 bases between. The CDR3 here is CASSWDPGHIQYF. DNA of the CDR3: TGTGCCAGCAGTTGGGATCCAGGACACATTCAGTACTTC.

The V and J genes are TRBV6-6 and TRBJ2-5; the D call may be TRBD1 or TRBD2 (5 bases each). Trimming removed 10 bases at V and 6 bases at J, with 18 bases between. Germline assignment: CDR1 MNHNY and CDR2 SVGAGI (reference sequence). This CDR3 has 13 amino acids. Written as DNA, the CDR3 is TGTGCCATAAGAGGGGCGCGTAGGCAGACCCAGTACTTC. Protein product: CAIRGARRQTQYF.

Only one count was recorded for this clone. The chain recombines TRBV23-1 with TRBJ1-6; 7 bases are shared with TRBD1. TRBV23-1 is reported as an ORF; its role is uncertain. Trimming at V came to 0 bases and at J to 6 bases, leaving 5 bases not matched to a gene. The CDR3 has 16 amino acids. In nucleotides, the CDR3 is TGCGCCAGCAGTCAATCGGAGGGACAGATTAATTCACCCCTCCACTTT. It yields the protein CASSQSEGQINSPLHF.

This sequence joins TRBV10-3 and TRBJ1-2; weak D call: TRBD1 (5 bases). CDR1 and CDR2 (germline): ENHRY, SYGVKD. The V end lost 10 bases, the J end lost 4 bases, and 19 bases lay between the germline ends. This CDR3 spans 14 amino acids. CDR3 residues: CATGGEGIFYGYTF. For the CDR3, the DNA is TGTGCCACCGGGGGGGAGGGGATCTTCTATGGCTACACCTTC.

This clone has more than one count but fewer than ten. DNA of the CDR3: TGTGCCAGCACCTCACAGGGTCGAGGCTACACCTTC. The encoded protein is CASTSQGRGYTF. The V and J genes are TRBV6-5 and TRBJ1-2; D possibly corresponds to TRBD1 (6 bases). Germline values: CDR1 MNHEY, CDR2 SVGAGI. V was trimmed by 7 bases and J by 8 bases, leaving 14 bases between them. The length of the CDR3 is 12 residues.

This chain uses TRBV19 with TRBJ2-2; D uncertain. The ends were cut back, 4 bases at V and 2 bases at J, with 8 bases in the middle. CDR3 length: 14 amino acids. The germline CDR1 and CDR2 sequences are LNHDA and SQIVND (reference sequence). CDR3 DNA: TGTGCCAGTAGTACCGACACCAACACCGGGGAGCTGTTTTTT. Translated, it gives CASSTDTNTGELFF.

This clone was observed a few times. This chain connects TRBV5-5 to TRBJ2-7; D ambiguous. The CDR3 loop spans 12 amino acids. V was cut by 4 bases and J by 7 bases, with 12 bases left in between. Germline lookup yields CDR1 SGHKS and CDR2 YYEKEE (reference sequence). This CDR3 reads CASSLAVGEQYF. The DNA for the CDR3 is TGTGCCAGCAGCCTCGCGGTAGGTGAGCAGTACTTC.

The chain has TRBV4-1 and TRBJ2-3, with D possibly being TRBD2 (6 bases). V lost 2 bases and J 0 bases, leaving 12 bases between the germline ends. The CDR3 covers 16 residues. Germline values: CDR1 MGHRA, CDR2 YSYEKL. CDR3: CASSQLPGLSTDTQYF. In nucleotides, the CDR3 is TGCGCCAGCAGCCAATTACCGGGACTTAGCACAGATACGCAGTATTTT.

The chain joins TRBV7-2 to TRBJ2-5; possible D gene TRBD1, 6 bases. CDR1 is SGHTA and CDR2 is FQGNSA in the germline V gene. CDR3 length equals 16 residues. V dropped 5 bases and J dropped 1 base, with 17 bases sitting between them. Here the CDR3 DNA reads TGTGCCAGCAGCCTTAGGGGGACGGTACCCCAAGAGACCCAGTACTTC. It specifies CASSLRGTVPQETQYF.

This clone came up a few times. CDR3 DNA: TGTGCCAGCAGTTCGGACGGCAGCTCCTACGAGCAGTACTTC. Translation: CASSSDGSSYEQYF. This sequence joins TRBV6-5 and TRBJ2-7; D gene uncertain. Germline-derived CDR1 and CDR2 are MNHEY and SVGAGI. V was cut by 4 bases and J by 0 bases, with 10 bases left in between. This CDR3 is built from 14 residues.

This chain uses TRBV5-1 with TRBJ2-5; D not certain. V was shortened by 4 bases and J by 7 bases, with 20 bases between the two germline ends. Germline CDR1 and CDR2: SGHRS and YFSETQ. The CDR3 spans 15 residues. In DNA, the CDR3 is TGCGCCAGCAGCCTCACCGCGGATGTCATCGGGACCCAGTACTTC. Protein: CASSLTADVIGTQYF.

The CDR3 region is CASSELGGRYNEQFF. The CDR3 DNA sequence: TGTGCCAGCAGTGAGTTAGGCGGGAGATACAATGAGCAGTTCTTC. The J gene is TRBJ2-1, the V gene TRBV2; 7 bases line up with TRBD2. The J segment lost 4 bases and the V segment lost 3 bases, leaving 6 bases of the junction unmatched. CDR1 is SNHLY, CDR2 FYNNEI, per germline. This CDR3 region has 15 residues.

A single count supports this clone. This sequence joins TRBV21-1 and TRBJ1-3. TRBV21-1 is tagged as a pseudogene. The CDR3 sequence is 14 residues long. DNA for the CDR3: TGTGCCAGCGGAGGAGGGGGATCCGGAAACACCATATATTTT. Translating gives CASGGGGSGNTIYF.

This chain connects TRBV6-6 to TRBJ2-7, with D possibly matching TRBD2 (5 bases). V lost 10 bases, J lost 3 bases, and 19 bases lay in between. Germline-derived CDR1 and CDR2 are MNHNY and SVGAGI (reference sequence). The length of the CDR3 is 14 residues. This CDR3 is CATSIGVARYEQYF. In nucleotides, the CDR3 is TGTGCCACCTCAATCGGGGTAGCGCGCTACGAGCAGTACTTC.

The chain links TRBV19 to TRBJ1-5; maybe TRBD1 (5 bases). The CDR3 is made up of 15 amino acids. CDR1 LNHDA and CDR2 SQIVND come from the germline V gene (reference sequence). V lost 5 bases, J lost 5 bases, and 16 bases lay in between. This CDR3 is CASSVGDRRDQPQHF. Written as DNA, the CDR3 is TGTGCCAGTAGTGTTGGAGACCGCAGGGATCAGCCCCAGCATTTT.

The chain links TRBV5-1 to TRBJ1-6; TRBD1 agrees at 8 bases. The V segment lost 4 bases and the J segment 1 base; nucleotides outside the gene matches: 4. The CDR3 totals 16 residues. Looked up from germline, CDR1 is SGHRS and CDR2 is YFSETQ. DNA for the CDR3: TGCGCCAGCAGCCCGGACAGGGCATCCTATAATTCACCCCTCCACTTT. Its protein product is CASSPDRASYNSPLHF.

The rearrangement links TRBV19 to TRBJ1-1; D possibly corresponds to TRBD1 (5 bases). The ends were cut back, 5 bases at V and 1 base at J, with 8 bases in the middle. The CDR3 spans 13 residues. Germline loops: CDR1 LNHDA, CDR2 SQIVND (reference sequence). CDR3 in amino acids: CASSSGRNTEAFF. The CDR3, as DNA: TGTGCCAGTAGTTCGGGGCGGAACACTGAAGCTTTCTTT.

This clone was counted only a few times. The chain carries TRBV7-2 and TRBJ2-4; no definite D call. This CDR3 spans 12 amino acids. The germline CDR1 and CDR2 sequences are SGHTA and FQGNSA. The ends were cut back, 0 bases at V and 8 bases at J, with 5 bases in the middle. Here the CDR3 DNA reads TGTGCCAGCAGCTTAGCCCACGACATTCAGTACTTC. As protein: CASSLAHDIQYF.

The chain couples TRBV6-5 to TRBJ1-5; no definite D call. The CDR3 consists of 14 residues. The V gene's germline CDR1 is MNHEY and CDR2 SVGAGI. The V end lost 6 bases, the J end lost 0 bases, and 9 bases lay between the germline ends. The CDR3 sequence: CASSLSGSNQPQHF. The CDR3, as DNA: TGTGCCAGCAGCCTCAGTGGTAGCAATCAGCCCCAGCATTTT.

The chain carries TRBV2 and TRBJ1-1, with 8 positions matching TRBD1. The CDR3 loop spans 14 amino acids. The V gene end was trimmed by 2 bases and the J gene end by 5 bases; junction bases not matched to a gene: 4. CDR1 and CDR2 from the germline V gene are SNHLY and FYNNEI. This CDR3 is CASSELDRATEAFF. For the CDR3, the DNA is TGTGCCAGCAGTGAACTGGACAGGGCTACTGAAGCTTTCTTT.

The chain carries TRBV29-1 and TRBJ1-1, with D possibly TRBD1 on 6 matching bases. The CDR3 has 13 amino acids. Germline values: CDR1 SQVTM, CDR2 ANQGSEA. Trimming removed 7 bases from V and 1 base from J, with 13 bases in between. The CDR3: CSATGSTNTEAFF. Written as DNA, the CDR3 is TGCAGCGCTACAGGGTCGACGAACACTGAAGCTTTCTTT.

The chain recombines TRBV18 with TRBJ1-2; D gene uncertain. Trimming took 1 base from V and 5 from J, leaving 11 bases between them. The CDR3 is 14 residues long. Germline V gene data show CDR1 as KGHSH and CDR2 as LQKENI. CDR3 nucleotides: TGTGCCAGCTCACCACGGGCGGAGGCGTATGGCTACACCTTC. Translating it yields CASSPRAEAYGYTF. Full variable domain (outside the CDR3, taken from reference TRBV18 and TRBJ1-2): NAGVMQNPRHLVRRRGQEARLRCSPMKGHSHVYWYRQLPEEGLKFMVYLQKENIIDESGMPKERFSAEFPKEGPSILRIQQVVRGDSAAYFCASSPRAEAYGYTFGSGTRLTVV.